One and the same sample provided the 27 T cell receptor beta chains below, sequenced in a study of cytomegalovirus exposure and HLA in healthy donors. 60 Vbeta and 13 Jbeta primers were used in PCR. Clones were sequenced by immunoSEQ multiplex PCR, and TCRdb holds only the in-frame ones, with some missing. The data hold 150,000 to 200,000 clones, with roughly 65% observed a single time. Sequencing was done on a sample of PBMCs. The source of these receptors is a man between 18 and 35 years old in good health and CMV-seropositive.

Only a few counts were recorded for this clone. In nucleotides, the CDR3 is TGTGCCAGTAGTAGGGTAGCGGGAGGGAATGAGCAGTTCTTC. This encodes CASSRVAGGNEQFF. V usage is TRBV19 and J usage is TRBJ2-1; 11 positions agree with TRBD2. The CDR3 has 14 amino acids. Trimming at V came to 4 bases and at J to 7 bases, leaving 3 bases not matched to a gene. CDR1 is LNHDA and CDR2 is SQIVND in the germline V gene (reference sequence).

The genes are TRBV6-6 and TRBJ1-2, with 8 bases matching TRBD1. The germline V gene has CDR1 MNHNY and CDR2 SVGAGI (reference sequence). Trimming at V came to 0 bases and at J to 1 base, leaving 1 base not matched to a gene. The CDR3 length is 15 residues. CDR3 in DNA: TGTGCCAGCAGTTACTCGGACAGGGATAACTATGGCTACACCTTC. This codes for CASSYSDRDNYGYTF.

The genes are TRBV18 and TRBJ2-3, with D possibly being TRBD1 (6 bases). This CDR3 has 14 residues. Per the germline V gene, CDR1 is KGHSH and CDR2 is LQKENI. The V and J ends lost 4 bases and 2 bases respectively, with 10 bases between them. DNA of the CDR3: TGTGCCAGCTCACTCGGACAGTACACAGATACGCAGTATTTT. It yields the protein CASSLGQYTDTQYF.

With respect to this clone: Other DNA sequences within the sample encode an identical CDR3. The genes are TRBV28 and TRBJ2-7; the match to TRBD1 covers 9 bases. The CDR3 runs to 14 residues. Germline V lookup: CDR1 MDHEN, CDR2 SYDVKM. The CDR3 DNA sequence: TGCGCCAGCAGTTCCGGACAGGGGAAGAGCGAGCAGTACGTC. It is translated as CASSSGQGKSEQYV.

The chain employs TRBV7-9 and TRBJ1-2; 9 nucleotides agree with TRBD1. Per the germline V gene, CDR1 is SEHNR and CDR2 is FQNEAQ (reference sequence). The CDR3 is made up of 14 amino acids. V lost 5 bases and J lost 6; bases outside the gene matches: 7. The CDR3 bases are TGTGCCAGCAGCCCCCTCACAGGGGGCGATGGCTACACCTTC. Amino acids: CASSPLTGGDGYTF.

This clone was observed a single time. V is TRBV5-1 and J is TRBJ1-2; D might be TRBD1 (6 bases). Trimming removed 0 bases from V and 9 bases from J, with 12 bases in between. CDR3 length: 13 residues. CDR1 is SGHRS and CDR2 is YFSETQ in the germline V gene. CDR3 loop: CASSLEQGESYTF. In nucleotides, the CDR3 is TGCGCCAGCAGCTTGGAACAGGGTGAGAGCTACACCTTC. Combining the CDR3 with reference TRBV5-1 and TRBJ1-2 gives the whole variable domain KAGVTQTPRYLIKTRGQQVTLSCSPISGHRSVSWYQQTPGQGLQFLFEYFSETQRNKGNFPGRFSGRQFSNSRSEMNVSTLELGDSALYLCASSLEQGESYTFGSGTRLTVV.

The V gene is TRBV7-9, the J gene TRBJ2-3; perhaps TRBD2 as D (8 bases). V was cut by 6 bases and J by 1 base, with 14 bases left in between. Germline V gene data show CDR1 as SEHNR and CDR2 as FQNEAQ (reference sequence). The CDR3 consists of 15 residues. CDR3 coding DNA: TGTGCCAGCAGTGGGACAGCGGGGGGCACAGATACGCAGTATTTT. The encoded protein is CASSGTAGGTDTQYF.

Turning to this clone: Distinct nucleotide sequences in the sample also encode this CDR3. This sequence joins TRBV5-4 and TRBJ1-1; tentatively, D is TRBD1 (6 bases). This CDR3 comprises 14 residues. Germline CDR1 SGHNT, CDR2 YYREEE (reference sequence). Trimming took 1 base from V and 2 from J, leaving 9 bases between them. The CDR3 protein is CASSLSGVNTEAFF. CDR3 bases: TGTGCCAGCAGCTTGTCAGGGGTTAACACTGAAGCTTTCTTT. The whole variable domain, remainder taken from reference TRBV5-4 and TRBJ1-1, is ETGVTQSPTHLIKTRGQQVTLRCSSQSGHNTVSWYQQALGQGPQFIFQYYREEENGRGNFPPRFSGLQFPNYSSELNVNALELDDSALYLCASSLSGVNTEAFFGQGTRLTVV.

This clone was detected only a few times. The rearrangement uses TRBV7-8 and TRBJ2-2; 8 nucleotides agree with TRBD1. After removal of 6 bases from V and 2 bases from J, the junction contained 5 bases not matched to a gene. The CDR3 covers 15 residues. Germline assignment: CDR1 SGHVS and CDR2 FQNEAQ. In DNA, the CDR3 is TGTGCCAGCAGGCGAGACAGGGGAAACACCGGGGAGCTGTTTTTT. This sequence encodes CASRRDRGNTGELFF.

V is TRBV21-1 and J is TRBJ1-5; the table's D call TRBD1 went unverified against the DNA. TRBV21-1 is termed a pseudogene. This CDR3 is built from 14 residues. DNA of the CDR3: TGTGCCAGCCACGGCCAGGGTGGGAATCAGCCCCAGCATTTT. This translates into CASHGQGGNQPQHF.

The chain uses TRBV15 and TRBJ1-1, with D tentatively TRBD1 (5 bases). V was shortened by 5 bases and J by 6 bases, with 19 bases between the two germline ends. The CDR3 consists of 15 residues. Germline-derived CDR1 and CDR2 are LNHNV and YYDKDF (reference sequence). CDR3 bases: TGTGCCACCAGCGTCGAGTCGGGGAGGGGCCCTGAAGCTTTCTTT. This translates into CATSVESGRGPEAFF. Supplemented by reference TRBV15 and TRBJ1-1, the full variable domain reads DAMVIQNPRYQVTQFGKPVTLSCSQTLNHNVMYWYQQKSSQAPKLLFHYYDKDFNNEADTPDNFQSRRPNTSFCFLDIRSPGLGDTAMYLCATSVESGRGPEAFFGQGTRLTVV.

This clone was observed a handful of times. The chain links TRBV19 to TRBJ1-1; 11 bases align to TRBD1. This CDR3 has 16 residues. The trim removed 7 bases at V and 4 bases at J, leaving 11 bases unmatched. Germline CDR1 is LNHDA and CDR2 is SQIVND (reference sequence). CDR3 sequence (DNA): TGTGCCAGTAATGAGGACAGGGGGCGGTCGAGCACTGAAGCTTTCTTT. It yields the protein CASNEDRGRSSTEAFF.

The chain is built from TRBV7-8 and TRBJ2-1; 12 bases are a match to TRBD2. This CDR3 is 16 amino acids long. The J segment lost 8 bases and the V segment lost 4 bases, leaving 9 bases of the junction unmatched. Germline V gives CDR1 SGHVS, CDR2 FQNEAQ. For the CDR3, the DNA is TGTGCCAGCAGCTCTTCACTAGCGGGAGGACGGTATGAGCAGTTCTTC. As protein: CASSSSLAGGRYEQFF. Based on the CDR3 plus reference TRBV7-8 and TRBJ2-1, the full variable domain is GAGVSQSPRYKVAKRGQDVALRCDPISGHVSLFWYQQALGQGPEFLTYFQNEAQLDKSGLPSDRFFAERPEGSVSTLKIQRTQQEDSAVYLCASSSSLAGGRYEQFFGPGTRLTVL.

This clone occurred a few times. The V call is TRBV5-1, the J call TRBJ1-3; 7 bases line up with TRBD1. Germline V gene data show CDR1 as SGHRS and CDR2 as YFSETQ. The CDR3 sequence is 15 residues long. J was trimmed by 0 bases and V by 4 bases; bases with no gene match: 4. The CDR3 nucleotides read TGCGCCAGCAGCGCGGGACAGAACTCTGGAAACACCATATATTTT. Its protein product is CASSAGQNSGNTIYF.

This clone was found a few times. The chain uses TRBV7-8 and TRBJ2-3; no definite D call. V was shortened by 7 bases and J by 2 bases, with 4 bases between the two germline ends. Germline CDR1 and CDR2: SGHVS and FQNEAQ. This CDR3 spans 11 amino acids. In DNA form, the CDR3 reads TGTGCCAGCACCCACACAGATACGCAGTATTTT. As protein: CASTHTDTQYF.

This chain connects TRBV19 to TRBJ1-2; 8 positions agree with TRBD1. Germline V gene lookup returns CDR1 LNHDA and CDR2 SQIVND (reference sequence). The CDR3 runs 13 residues. The V gene end was trimmed by 5 bases and the J gene end by 4 bases; junction bases not matched to a gene: 3. CDR3 protein: CASSPGTGYGYTF. The CDR3 nucleotides are TGTGCCAGTAGTCCCGGGACAGGCTATGGCTACACCTTC.

The chain uses TRBV5-1 and TRBJ2-3; the match to TRBD1 covers 10 bases. The V gene end was trimmed by 3 bases and the J gene end by 2 bases; junction bases not matched to a gene: 6. The CDR3 runs 16 residues. Germline V lookup: CDR1 SGHRS, CDR2 YFSETQ. CDR3 in DNA: TGCGCCAGCAGCTATGGGACAGGGGATAACACAGATACGCAGTATTTT. Its translation is CASSYGTGDNTDTQYF. Full variable domain (outside the CDR3, taken from reference TRBV5-1 and TRBJ2-3): KAGVTQTPRYLIKTRGQQVTLSCSPISGHRSVSWYQQTPGQGLQFLFEYFSETQRNKGNFPGRFSGRQFSNSRSEMNVSTLELGDSALYLCASSYGTGDNTDTQYFGPGTRLTVL.

The chain carries TRBV19 and TRBJ1-5; tentative D call: TRBD1 (5 bases). This CDR3 contains 15 residues. Germline V gene sequence: CDR1 LNHDA, CDR2 SQIVND (reference sequence). The V gene lost 3 bases and the J gene lost 7 bases, with 16 bases spanning the gap. CDR3 region: CASSILRDGGQPQHF. The CDR3 DNA follows: TGTGCCAGTAGTATCTTGAGGGACGGGGGGCAGCCCCAGCATTTT.

This rearrangement joins TRBV6-1 to TRBJ2-1, with 10 bases that match TRBD2. This CDR3 is built from 15 residues. Germline assignment: CDR1 MNHNS and CDR2 SASEGT. The trim removed 3 bases at V and 9 bases at J, leaving 8 bases unmatched. Here the CDR3 DNA reads TGTGCCAGCAGTGAGGGGACTAGCGTCATCAGTGAGCAGTTCTTC. Its translation: CASSEGTSVISEQFF.

The chain's CDR3 is CASSLAGPNEQFF. The CDR3 coding sequence is TGTGCCAGCAGCTTAGCGGGTCCCAATGAGCAGTTCTTC. The chain couples TRBV11-3 to TRBJ2-1, with D unresolved. The CDR3 consists of 13 residues. Deletions cut 1 base from V and 6 bases from J, with 7 bases between. The V gene's germline CDR1 is SGHNT and CDR2 YENEEA.

The V and J genes are TRBV11-2 and TRBJ1-6; D ambiguous. The CDR3 has 13 residues. The V end lost 3 bases, the J end lost 11 bases, and 11 bases lay between the germline ends. Germline loops: CDR1 SGHAT, CDR2 FQNNGV. CDR3 DNA sequence: TGTGCCAGCAGCTTTCAGGAGGGTACACCCCTCCACTTT. Residues: CASSFQEGTPLHF.

V gene TRBV12-5 combines with J gene TRBJ2-3; TRBD2 is a possible D gene (5 bases). Trimming pared 7 bases from V and 0 bases from J, leaving 11 bases between. Germline CDR1 LGHNT, CDR2 FRNRAP. CDR3 length equals 14 residues. The DNA for the CDR3 is TGTGCTAGTGCCTTAGCGCTTAGCACAGATACGCAGTATTTT. This gives the protein CASALALSTDTQYF.

The genes are TRBV5-4 and TRBJ2-1; 12 nucleotides align to TRBD2. With 2 bases clipped from V and 5 bases from J, the junction kept 2 bases outside the gene matches. The CDR3 runs to 15 residues. The germline V gene has CDR1 SGHNT and CDR2 YYREEE (reference sequence). CDR3 residues: CASSFGLAGHNEQFF. The CDR3 region has the DNA TGTGCCAGCAGCTTCGGACTAGCGGGACACAATGAGCAGTTCTTC.

The chain recombines TRBV6-1 with TRBJ1-5; a possible D gene is TRBD1 (6 bases). CDR1 MNHNS and CDR2 SASEGT come from the germline V gene. The CDR3 sequence is 15 residues long. Trimming stripped 7 bases from V and 4 bases from J, with 17 bases between. The DNA for the CDR3 is TGTGCCAGCAACGGACAGACCTTACTAAATCAGCCCCAGCATTTT. Its translation: CASNGQTLLNQPQHF.

The rearrangement joins TRBV7-2 to TRBJ2-7, with 8 bases aligning to TRBD1. The CDR3 covers 13 residues. The trim removed 1 base at V and 6 bases at J, leaving 2 bases unmatched. Germline CDR1 and CDR2: SGHTA and FQGNSA. The CDR3 sequence is CASSLGQGAEQYV. CDR3 nucleotide sequence: TGTGCCAGCAGCTTAGGTCAGGGGGCCGAGCAGTACGTC.

This sequence joins TRBV29-1 and TRBJ2-1; TRBD2 is a possible D gene (5 bases). V lost 4 bases to trimming and J lost 7 bases, with 8 bases between them. This CDR3 has 11 residues. Germline loops: CDR1 SQVTM, CDR2 ANQGSEA. CDR3 coding DNA: TGCAGCGTTGTGCGAGGGAATGAGCAGTTCTTC. This sequence encodes CSVVRGNEQFF.

The chain has TRBV19 and TRBJ2-5; 12 bases line up with TRBD2. The CDR3 totals 16 residues. CDR1 and CDR2 (germline): LNHDA, SQIVND (reference sequence). Unmatched junction bases numbered 8, after V lost 4 bases and J lost 5 bases. CDR3 loop: CASSTHRTSGTETQYF. The CDR3 nucleotides read TGTGCCAGTAGTACTCACCGGACTAGCGGGACGGAGACCCAGTACTTC.